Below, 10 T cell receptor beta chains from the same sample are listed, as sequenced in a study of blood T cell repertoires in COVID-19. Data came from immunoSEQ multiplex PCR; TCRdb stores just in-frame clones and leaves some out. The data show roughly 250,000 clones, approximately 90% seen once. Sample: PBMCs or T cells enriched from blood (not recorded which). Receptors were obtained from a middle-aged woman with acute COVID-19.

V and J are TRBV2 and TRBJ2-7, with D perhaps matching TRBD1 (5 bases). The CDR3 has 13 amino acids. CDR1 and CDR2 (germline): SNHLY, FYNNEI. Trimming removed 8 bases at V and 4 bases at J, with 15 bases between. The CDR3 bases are TGTGCCAGCGCACAGGTGGCGACATACGAGCAGTACTTC. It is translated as CASAQVATYEQYF.

CDR3 DNA sequence: TGTGCCAGCAGCGTAGGGGCTCAAAGTGGAAACACCATATATTTT. Amino acids: CASSVGAQSGNTIYF. The chain links TRBV9 to TRBJ1-3; no definite D call. This CDR3 has 15 residues. CDR1 is SGDLS, CDR2 YYNGEE, per germline. V lost 0 bases to trimming and J lost 3 bases, with 10 bases between them. The variable domain in full, completed from reference TRBV9 and TRBJ1-3, reads DSGVTQTPKHLITATGQRVTLRCSPRSGDLSVYWYQQSLDQGLQFLIQYYNGEERAKGNILERFSAQQFPDLHSELNLSSLELGDSALYFCASSVGAQSGNTIYFGEGSWLTVV.

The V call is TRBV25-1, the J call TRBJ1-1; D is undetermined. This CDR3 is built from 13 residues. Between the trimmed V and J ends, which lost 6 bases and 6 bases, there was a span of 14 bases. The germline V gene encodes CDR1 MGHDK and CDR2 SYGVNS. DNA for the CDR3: TGTGCCAGCAGCAGGAATCCCTTTCCTGAAGCTTTCTTT. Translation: CASSRNPFPEAFF.

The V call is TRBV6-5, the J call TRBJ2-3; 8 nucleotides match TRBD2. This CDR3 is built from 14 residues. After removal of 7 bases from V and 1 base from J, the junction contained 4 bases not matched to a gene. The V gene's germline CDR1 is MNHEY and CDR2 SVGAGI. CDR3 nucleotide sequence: TGTGCCAGCACCACCGGGGGGGGCACAGATACGCAGTATTTT. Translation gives CASTTGGGTDTQYF.

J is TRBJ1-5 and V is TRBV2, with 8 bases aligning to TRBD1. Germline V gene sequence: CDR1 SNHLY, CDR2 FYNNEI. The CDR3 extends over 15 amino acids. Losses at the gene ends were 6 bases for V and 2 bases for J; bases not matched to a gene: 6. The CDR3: CASSEQGARNQPQHF. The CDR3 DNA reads TGTGCCAGCAGCGAGCAGGGGGCTCGCAATCAGCCCCAGCATTTT.

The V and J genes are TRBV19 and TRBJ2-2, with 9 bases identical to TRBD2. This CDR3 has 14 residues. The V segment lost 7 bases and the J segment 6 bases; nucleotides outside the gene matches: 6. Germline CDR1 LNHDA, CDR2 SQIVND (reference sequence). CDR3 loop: CASTWTSASGELFF. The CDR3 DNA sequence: TGTGCCAGTACCTGGACTAGCGCGTCCGGGGAGCTGTTTTTT.

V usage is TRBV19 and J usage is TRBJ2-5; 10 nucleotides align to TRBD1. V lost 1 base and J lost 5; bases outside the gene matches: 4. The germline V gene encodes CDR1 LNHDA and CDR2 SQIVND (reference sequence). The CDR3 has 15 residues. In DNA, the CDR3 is TGTGCCAGTAGTATAGTGTCGGGACAGGGGGAGACCCAGTACTTC. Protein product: CASSIVSGQGETQYF. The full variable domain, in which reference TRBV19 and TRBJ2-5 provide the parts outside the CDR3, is DGGITQSPKYLFRKEGQNVTLSCEQNLNHDAMYWYRQDPGQGLRLIYYSQIVNDFQKGDIAEGYSVSREKKESFPLTVTSAQKNPTAFYLCASSIVSGQGETQYFGPGTRLLVL.

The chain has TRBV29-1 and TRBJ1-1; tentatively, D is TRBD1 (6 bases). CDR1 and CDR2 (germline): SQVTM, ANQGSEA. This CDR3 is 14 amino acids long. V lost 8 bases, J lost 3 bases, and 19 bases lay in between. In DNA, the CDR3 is TGCAGCACCGAGGGGGGGGCTACGTACACTGAAGCTTTCTTT. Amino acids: CSTEGGATYTEAFF.

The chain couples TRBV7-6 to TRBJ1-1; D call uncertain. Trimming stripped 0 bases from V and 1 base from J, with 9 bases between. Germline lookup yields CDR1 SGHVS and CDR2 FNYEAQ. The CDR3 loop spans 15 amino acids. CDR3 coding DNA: TGTGCCAGCAGCTTAGCGCCGGAGGGGAACACTGAAGCTTTCTTT. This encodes CASSLAPEGNTEAFF.

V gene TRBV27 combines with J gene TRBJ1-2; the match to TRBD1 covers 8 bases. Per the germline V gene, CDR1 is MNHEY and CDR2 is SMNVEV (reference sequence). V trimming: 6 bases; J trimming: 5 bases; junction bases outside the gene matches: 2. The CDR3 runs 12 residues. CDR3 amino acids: CASRGQAYGYTF. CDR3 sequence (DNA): TGTGCCAGCAGGGGACAGGCTTATGGCTACACCTTC.